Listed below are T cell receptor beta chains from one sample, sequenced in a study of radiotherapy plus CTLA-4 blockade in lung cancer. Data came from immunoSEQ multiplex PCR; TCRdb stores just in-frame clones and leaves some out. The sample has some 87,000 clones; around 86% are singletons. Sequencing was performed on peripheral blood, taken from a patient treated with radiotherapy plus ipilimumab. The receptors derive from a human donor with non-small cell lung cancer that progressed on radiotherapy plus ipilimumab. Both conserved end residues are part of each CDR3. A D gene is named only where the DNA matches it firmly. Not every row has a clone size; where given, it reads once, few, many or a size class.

CASSQDFMVGGNNEQFF	TGTGCCAGCAGCCAAGATTTCATGGTTGGCGGAAACAATGAGCAGTTCTTC	TRBV4-2	NA	TRBJ2-1	NA
CASSRPGQGVEAGNTIYF	TGTGCCAGCTCGCGGCCGGGACAGGGGGTAGAGGCTGGAAACACCATATATTTT	TRBV18	TRBD1	TRBJ1-3	NA
CASSPGGETQYF	TGCGCCAGCAGCCCAGGGGGGGAGACCCAGTACTTC	TRBV5-1	NA	TRBJ2-5	NA
CASSYSRQGVTEAFF	TGTGCCAGCAGTTACTCGCGTCAGGGAGTCACTGAAGCTTTCTTT	TRBV6-5	NA	TRBJ1-1	NA
CASSWAGQETQYF	TGTGCCAGCAGTTGGGCAGGGCAAGAGACCCAGTACTTC	TRBV28	NA	TRBJ2-5	NA
CASSTGAVNSPLHF	TGTGCCAGCAGTACCGGGGCGGTTAATTCACCCCTCCACTTT	TRBV28	NA	TRBJ1-6	few
CASSVAGDGVYEQYF	TGTGCCAGCAGCGTAGCGGGGGACGGGGTCTACGAGCAGTACTTC	TRBV9	NA	TRBJ2-7	NA
CASSWDLGQGRETQYF	TGTGCCAGCAGCTGGGACCTGGGACAGGGTCGAGAGACCCAGTACTTC	TRBV5-5	TRBD1	TRBJ2-5	NA
CASSYESRGNSPLHF	TGTGCCAGCAGTTACGAGAGCAGGGGCAATTCACCCCTCCACTTT	TRBV6-5	NA	TRBJ1-6	NA
CASSLALTSEYEQYF	TGCGCCAGCAGCTTGGCCTTAACTAGCGAATACGAGCAGTACTTC	TRBV5-1	TRBD2	TRBJ2-7	few
CASSFGDRVYNEQFF	TGTGCCAGCAGCTTCGGGGACAGGGTCTACAATGAGCAGTTCTTC	TRBV7-9	TRBD1	TRBJ2-1	NA
CSVESHGYTF	TGCAGCGTTGAATCCCATGGCTACACCTTC	TRBV29-1	NA	TRBJ1-2	NA
CASSQTGPYEQYF	TGTGCCAGCAGCCAAACAGGACCCTACGAGCAGTACTTC	TRBV4-2	NA	TRBJ2-7	NA
CASSQGWGDAETQYF	TGCGCCAGCAGCCAGGGGTGGGGGGACGCGGAGACCCAGTACTTC	TRBV4-1	NA	TRBJ2-5	NA
CASSLATGTQGPQYF	TGCGCCAGCAGCTTGGCCACAGGGACCCAGGGACCCCAGTACTTC	TRBV5-1	NA	TRBJ2-5	NA
CASSPMSFQGASDQPQHF	TGTGCCAGCAGTCCGATGTCCTTCCAGGGGGCATCGGATCAGCCCCAGCATTTT	TRBV27	TRBD1	TRBJ1-5	NA
CSVQVHNEKLFF	TGCAGCGTCCAGGTTCACAATGAAAAACTGTTTTTT	TRBV29-1	NA	TRBJ1-4	NA
CASSHKGGSTDTQYF	TGCGCCAGCAGCCATAAGGGGGGGAGCACAGATACGCAGTATTTT	TRBV4-3	NA	TRBJ2-3	NA
CASSSGQGGETQYF	TGTGCCAGCAGCTCTGGACAGGGGGGGGAGACCCAGTACTTC	TRBV7-2	TRBD1	TRBJ2-5	once
CASSQVATSYNEQFF	TGTGCCAGCAGCCAAGTGGCGACCTCCTACAATGAGCAGTTCTTC	TRBV4-2	NA	TRBJ2-1	few
CASSQILGEQYF	TGTGCCAGCAGCCAGATTCTTGGCGAGCAGTACTTC	TRBV4-2	NA	TRBJ2-7	NA
CASSLGQGGNTEAFF	TGCGCCAGCAGCTTGGGACAGGGCGGAAACACTGAAGCTTTCTTT	TRBV5-1	TRBD1	TRBJ1-1	NA
CASSPGLAGEQFF	TGTGCCAGCAGCCCGGGACTAGCGGGTGAGCAGTTCTTC	TRBV11-3	TRBD2	TRBJ2-1	few
CASSYSLQGDYGYTF	TGTGCCAGCAGTTACTCGTTGCAAGGAGACTATGGCTACACCTTC	TRBV6-6	NA	TRBJ1-2	few
CASSGTPNTEAFF	TGTGCCAGCAGCGGGACACCGAACACTGAAGCTTTCTTT	TRBV6-5	NA	TRBJ1-1	NA
CASSRTRQLYGYTF	TGTGCCAGCAGTAGGACACGACAGCTGTATGGCTACACCTTC	TRBV2	NA	TRBJ1-2	once
CASSGGRFGQPQHF	TGTGCCAGCAGTGGGGGGCGGTTCGGTCAGCCCCAGCATTTT	TRBV6-5	NA	TRBJ1-5	NA
CASSPAGSGELFF	TGTGCCAGTAGTCCGGCAGGTTCCGGGGAGCTGTTTTTT	TRBV19	NA	TRBJ2-2	few
CASSWGPTSGGYETQYF	TGTGCCAGCAGCTGGGGCCCGACTAGCGGGGGGTATGAGACCCAGTACTTC	TRBV5-4	TRBD2	TRBJ2-5	NA
CASSQTSGPYEQYF	TGTGCCAGCAGCCAGACTAGCGGCCCCTACGAGCAGTACTTC	TRBV21-1	NA	TRBJ2-7	NA
CAWSVVGAGRVGEQFF	TGTGCCTGGAGTGTAGTGGGAGCGGGACGAGTTGGTGAGCAGTTCTTC	TRBV30	TRBD2	TRBJ2-1	NA
CASSQDWEGEATNEKLFF	TGCGCCAGCAGCCAAGACTGGGAGGGAGAGGCAACTAATGAAAAACTGTTTTTT	TRBV4-1	NA	TRBJ1-4	NA
CATWGGRDNEQFF	TGTGCCACCTGGGGGGGAAGGGACAATGAGCAGTTCTTC	TRBV15	TRBD2	TRBJ2-1	NA
CASSSGGRTGELFF	TGTGCCAGCAGCTCAGGGGGTCGGACCGGGGAGCTGTTTTTT	TRBV5-4	TRBD1	TRBJ2-2	NA
CASSRRNLDTEAFF	TGTGCCAGCAGTAGGCGGAACTTGGACACTGAAGCTTTCTTT	TRBV6-1	NA	TRBJ1-1	NA
CASSHGTSGGYEQYF	TGTGCCAGCTCACACGGGACTAGCGGTGGATACGAGCAGTACTTC	TRBV18	TRBD2	TRBJ2-7	NA
CASSLDGASGSMKNEQYF	TGTGCCAGCAGCTTAGATGGGGCTAGCGGGAGTATGAAGAACGAGCAGTACTTC	TRBV11-3	TRBD2	TRBJ2-7	NA
CAISVGQLKNSGNTIYF	TGTGCCATCAGTGTCGGGCAGCTTAAAAACTCTGGAAACACCATATATTTT	TRBV10-3	NA	TRBJ1-3	NA
CASSWRGRDTEAFF	TGCGCCAGCAGCTGGCGCGGACGAGACACTGAAGCTTTCTTT	TRBV5-1	NA	TRBJ1-1	NA
CASSFPQGRSSYEQYF	TGTGCCAGCAGCTTCCCTCAGGGGCGTTCATCCTACGAGCAGTACTTC	TRBV7-2	NA	TRBJ2-7	NA
CASRSSSLGTVFSTDTQYF	TGTGCCAGTAGATCCTCCTCTCTTGGGACAGTCTTTAGCACAGATACGCAGTATTTT	TRBV27	TRBD1	TRBJ2-3	NA
CASSNDPGQGSYEQYF	TGTGCCAGCAGCAACGACCCGGGACAGGGCTCCTACGAGCAGTACTTC	TRBV7-9	TRBD1	TRBJ2-7	NA
CASSGRKGPDTQYF	TGTGCCAGCAGCGGCCGGAAAGGGCCGGATACGCAGTATTTT	TRBV9	NA	TRBJ2-3	few
CASSLVRESYEQYF	TGTGCCAGCAGCTTAGTCAGAGAATCCTACGAGCAGTACTTC	TRBV7-2	NA	TRBJ2-7	few
CASSGQENTGELFF	TGTGCCAGCAGCGGACAGGAGAACACCGGGGAGCTGTTTTTT	TRBV7-8	TRBD1	TRBJ2-2	few
CSVDGVVRQTYNEQFF	TGCAGCGTTGATGGTGTTGTCAGACAGACCTACAATGAGCAGTTCTTC	TRBV29-1	NA	TRBJ2-1	NA
CASSEEVLVHEQFF	TGTGCCAGCAGTGAAGAGGTGCTAGTTCATGAGCAGTTCTTC	TRBV2	NA	TRBJ2-1	NA
CASSLWSDFMNTEAFF	TGTGCCAGCAGCTTATGGTCAGACTTTATGAACACTGAAGCTTTCTTT	TRBV7-2	NA	TRBJ1-1	NA
CASSLGQGENTIYF	TGCGCCAGCAGCTTGGGACAGGGGGAAAACACCATATATTTT	TRBV5-1	TRBD1	TRBJ1-3	NA
CSVLMGTGLDGYTF	TGCAGCGTTCTTATGGGGACAGGGCTGGATGGCTACACCTTC	TRBV29-1	TRBD1	TRBJ1-2	NA
CAISDPSRPNTEAFF	TGTGCCATCAGTGACCCGAGTCGGCCGAACACTGAAGCTTTCTTT	TRBV10-3	NA	TRBJ1-1	NA
CASSEDYEQYF	TGTGCCAGCAGTGAAGACTACGAGCAGTACTTC	TRBV2	NA	TRBJ2-7	NA
CASSLLAGGVYEQYF	TGTGCCAGCAGCCTACTAGCGGGAGGAGTATACGAGCAGTACTTC	TRBV7-2	TRBD2	TRBJ2-7	NA
CASSLFPGLAGRQETQYF	TGCGCCAGCAGCTTGTTCCCCGGACTAGCGGGAAGACAAGAGACCCAGTACTTC	TRBV5-1	TRBD2	TRBJ2-5	NA
CASRKLAGGPDTQYF	TGTGCCAGCAGGAAACTAGCGGGGGGGCCAGATACGCAGTATTTT	TRBV6-5	TRBD2	TRBJ2-3	NA
CASGTGSLSGANVLTF	TGCGCCAGCGGGACAGGGAGTTTATCTGGGGCCAACGTCCTGACTTTC	TRBV4-1	TRBD1	TRBJ2-6	NA
CASGRDYTDTQYF	TGTGCCAGCGGGCGGGATTATACAGATACGCAGTATTTT	TRBV7-3	NA	TRBJ2-3	NA
CASSGQEYSPLHF	TGTGCCAGCTCGGGACAGGAGTATTCACCCCTCCACTTT	TRBV19	TRBD1	TRBJ1-6	NA
CASSLPDRQGGIEEFHEQYF	TGTGCCAGCAGCTTACCAGACCGACAGGGAGGGATTGAAGAGTTCCACGAGCAGTACTTC	TRBV7-3	NA	TRBJ2-7	NA
CASSFDSGGGSPLHF	TGTGCCAGCAGCTTTGATTCGGGGGGTGGTTCACCCCTCCACTTT	TRBV11-1	NA	TRBJ1-6	NA